This T cell receptor (beta chain) derives from a study of CD8+ T cells in alopecia areata. As to this clone: Its antigen is unidentified.

V lost 6 bases to trimming and J lost 3 bases, with 9 bases between them. CDR3 length equals 12 residues. The V gene's germline CDR1 is MNHNY and CDR2 SVGAGI (reference sequence). RNA was extracted and reverse transcribed into cDNA as the sequencing template. Repertoires were generated with immunoSEQ multiplex PCR, while TCRdb's copy carries only in-frame clones and drops some. The table has roughly 200,000 clones, 35% to 40% seen once. Findings and limits, study-wide: Mice showed clearer TCR sharing than patients did, a gap that was possibly HLA-related.

Noted treatment: oral pan-JAK inhibitor, 5-10 mg twice daily. Sequences were derived from CD4+ T cells sorted from blood, sampled at roughly week 30, from a patient treated with tofacitinib. The sequence derives from a human donor with alopecia areata. The chain combines TRBV6-6 with TRBJ2-7; D is perhaps TRBD2 (6 bases). The CDR3, as DNA: TGTGCCAGCAGCCTGACTAGCTACGAGCAGTACTTC. It encodes CASSLTSYEQYF.